The sample holds a few counts of the clone carrying this T cell receptor beta chain. Its antigen is as yet unknown. These data are taken from a study of identical twins. Regarding the study as a whole: Zero-insertion findings could be partly confounded by invariant cells (MAIT and iNKT cells).

V was cut by 0 bases and J by 5 bases, with 12 bases left in between. From germline, CDR1 is SGHRS and CDR2 YFSETQ. The CDR3 consists of 14 residues. MiXCR, applied by TCRdb to the 5' RACE reads, yields one record per CDR3 protein. Found here are roughly 480,000 distinct CDR3 sequences, roughly 24% of them singletons; the top ten hold about 3%. All donors comprised healthy Caucasians. In addition, the sample was reused for a study of T cells expressing NK-cell markers. Per that paper: Of the CD8+ T cell pool in about six donors, about 1.0-7.0% was accounted for by dominant NKG2C+ clonotypes.

Sequencing was carried out using CD4+ T cells sorted from blood. The J gene is TRBJ2-7, the V gene TRBV5-1, with D unclear. This receptor was identified in a young woman in good health. DNA of the CDR3: TGCGCCAGCAGCTTGGACGGTTCTTTGGACGAGCAGTACTTC. This translates into CASSLDGSLDEQYF.